Detailed here is one T cell receptor beta chain. Its antigen is not known. The hyperthyroidism patients had all been newly diagnosed, and their disease duration was under 2 months. Their ages ranged from 18 to 65 years. The PBMCs had their origin in roughly 9.4 ml of fresh peripheral blood. This specimen belongs to a study of T cells in Graves' hyperthyroidism and ophthalmopathy. Study-wide results and limits: Most clonotypes expanded in thyroid above 0.001 were likewise present in blood.

Amplification of TCR beta CDR3 regions used RNA as the template. HTBI primers drove first-round RT-PCR of the TCR CDR3. TCRdb ran MiXCR on the multiplex PCR reads and lists one entry per CDR3 protein. There are hundreds of thousands of distinct CDR3 sequences in the sample; roughly 25% occur only once, and around 70% lies in the top ten. The sequence was collected from a man aged 50-59 years with Graves' hyperthyroidism. The sample comprised blood.

The CDR3 is CASSLTGSAQFF. In nucleotides, the CDR3 is TGCGCCAGCAGCTTGACGGGTAGTGCGCAGTTCTTC. The chain recombines TRBV5-1 with TRBJ2-1; D gene uncertain. This CDR3 is built from 12 residues. Trimming left V 1 base short and J 12 bases short, with 11 bases between. Germline lookup yields CDR1 SGHRS and CDR2 YFSETQ.